The clone carrying this T cell receptor (beta chain) appeared a few times. Its cognate antigen is unknown. CDR1 is MDHEN, CDR2 SYDVKM, per germline. The germline V and J ends were trimmed by 6 bases and 1 base, with 10 bases remaining between them. There are 14 residues in the CDR3. The sample is drawn from a study of response to subunit inactivated influenza vaccine. Study-level results: Authors suggested that a seasonal influenza vaccination recruits few new T cells each time.

A single record per CDR3 protein comes from TCRdb applying MiXCR to the RT-PCR reads. The sample holds 400,000 to 650,000 distinct CDR3 sequences, around 7.7% seen once. The receptor's source is a man in his fifties or sixties who received an inactivated influenza vaccine. Material: PBMCs from blood, obtained 23 months after vaccination. The chain carries TRBV28 and TRBJ1-5; D not certain. The CDR3 region is CASRIGSSNQPQHF. As DNA, the CDR3 is TGTGCCAGCAGGATCGGATCGAGCAATCAGCCCCAGCATTTT.